The 11 T cell receptor beta chains below all came from one sample that was sequenced in a study of shared T cell receptors in the human thymus. Only in-frame clones appear in the TCRdb table, and some are missing; sequencing was by immunoSEQ multiplex PCR. In the table there are approximately 730,000 clones, approximately 85% of which are singletons. The data were also submitted as part of a second study, on human thymus T cells.

Sequencing input: thymocytes. These TCRs come from a girl in the first two years of life with a congenital heart defect.

The chain joins TRBV19 to TRBJ1-4; 7 bases match TRBD1. This CDR3 has 16 residues. Germline CDR1 is LNHDA and CDR2 is SQIVND (reference sequence). Trimming removed 3 bases from V and 4 bases from J; junction bases left unmatched: 8. The CDR3 nucleotides are TGTGCCAGTAGTATCCGCGACAGGGAGGATAATGAAAAACTGTTTTTT. Encoded protein: CASSIRDREDNEKLFF.

The chain uses TRBV4-1 and TRBJ1-1, with D tentatively TRBD1 (6 bases). The germline CDR1 and CDR2 sequences are MGHRA and YSYEKL. V was trimmed by 1 base and J by 1 base, leaving 7 bases between them. CDR3 length: 14 amino acids. CDR3 DNA sequence: TGCGCCAGCAGCCAAGCGGACAGGAACACTGAAGCTTTCTTT. This sequence encodes CASSQADRNTEAFF.

This clone appeared a few times. The chain links TRBV30 to TRBJ2-4; no reliable D call. Trimming left V 1 base short and J 7 bases short, with 11 bases between. Germline loops: CDR1 GTSNPN, CDR2 SVGIG (reference sequence). The CDR3 covers 13 residues. CDR3 DNA: TGTGCCTGGAGTGACGGGTTTTGCAACATTCAGTACTTC. Protein sequence: CAWSDGFCNIQYF.

The chain recombines TRBV5-6 with TRBJ1-2; 7 bases map to TRBD1. The J segment lost 1 base and the V segment lost 3 bases, leaving 6 bases of the junction unmatched. The CDR3 is made up of 15 amino acids. Germline V gene sequence: CDR1 SGHDT, CDR2 YYEEEE. The CDR3 sequence: CASSSSRDSNYGYTF. The CDR3 DNA reads TGTGCCAGCAGCTCGTCCCGGGACAGTAACTATGGCTACACCTTC.

The V gene is TRBV10-3, the J gene TRBJ1-5; D perhaps matches TRBD1 (5 bases). This CDR3 has 14 amino acids. Germline CDR1 reads ENHRY; CDR2 reads SYGVKD. V was trimmed by 2 bases and J by 10 bases, leaving 15 bases between them. The CDR3 protein is CAISEDRRTHPQHF. The DNA for the CDR3 is TGTGCCATCAGTGAGGACAGAAGAACCCATCCCCAGCATTTT.

The CDR3: CASQGEGVRGRNTIYF. The CDR3 region has the DNA TGTGCCAGCCAAGGGGAGGGAGTTCGTGGAAGAAACACCATATATTTT. The chain links TRBV7-6 to TRBJ1-3, with D tentatively TRBD1 (5 bases). CDR3 length: 16 amino acids. Germline values: CDR1 SGHVS, CDR2 FNYEAQ. V lost 8 bases to trimming and J lost 5 bases, with 22 bases between them.

The chain uses TRBV7-6 and TRBJ2-5; D is perhaps TRBD2 (5 bases). V lost 2 bases to trimming and J lost 2 bases, with 18 bases between them. The CDR3 has 17 residues. From germline, CDR1 is SGHVS and CDR2 FNYEAQ. The CDR3 DNA reads as TGTGCCAGCAGCTTATACCTTAACGGGGAGATTCAAGAGACCCAGTACTTC. Protein sequence: CASSLYLNGEIQETQYF.

V is TRBV5-4 and J is TRBJ1-1; D may be TRBD1 (5 bases). V was shortened by 3 bases and J by 7 bases, with 25 bases between the two germline ends. The CDR3 contains 17 residues. The germline V gene encodes CDR1 SGHNT and CDR2 YYREEE (reference sequence). The CDR3 DNA is TGTGCCAGCAGCTCCCAGGTGGGGGGGACGAGTAGGATTGAAGCTTTCTTT. Translating gives CASSSQVGGTSRIEAFF.

The rearrangement uses TRBV28 and TRBJ1-5; 7 bases are shared with TRBD1. V was clipped by 6 bases and J by 7 bases; unmatched bases: 9. In germline, CDR1 is MDHEN, CDR2 SYDVKM. This CDR3 is built from 14 residues. CDR3 nucleotide sequence: TGTGCCAGCAGGGGGGGACAGTCAAACCAGCCCCAGCATTTT. Its translation is CASRGGQSNQPQHF.

The J gene is TRBJ2-4, the V gene TRBV14; D gene unclear. From germline, CDR1 is SGHDN and CDR2 FVKESK. V was clipped by 0 bases and J by 0 bases, with 12 bases between them. This CDR3 spans 17 amino acids. This CDR3 is CASSQEMRPGAKNIQYF. In nucleotides, the CDR3 is TGTGCCAGCAGCCAAGAAATGCGGCCCGGAGCCAAAAACATTCAGTACTTC.

J is TRBJ1-4 and V is TRBV6-1; 9 nucleotides match TRBD1. Germline assignment: CDR1 MNHNS and CDR2 SASEGT. Germline trimming cut 2 bases from V and 0 bases from J; bases unmatched to any gene: 16. This CDR3 is 21 amino acids long. CDR3 coding DNA: TGTGCCAGCAGTGAAACAAGAAGGAGGGACAGGGATTCTTCAACTAATGAAAAACTGTTTTTT. Translated, it gives CASSETRRRDRDSSTNEKLFF.